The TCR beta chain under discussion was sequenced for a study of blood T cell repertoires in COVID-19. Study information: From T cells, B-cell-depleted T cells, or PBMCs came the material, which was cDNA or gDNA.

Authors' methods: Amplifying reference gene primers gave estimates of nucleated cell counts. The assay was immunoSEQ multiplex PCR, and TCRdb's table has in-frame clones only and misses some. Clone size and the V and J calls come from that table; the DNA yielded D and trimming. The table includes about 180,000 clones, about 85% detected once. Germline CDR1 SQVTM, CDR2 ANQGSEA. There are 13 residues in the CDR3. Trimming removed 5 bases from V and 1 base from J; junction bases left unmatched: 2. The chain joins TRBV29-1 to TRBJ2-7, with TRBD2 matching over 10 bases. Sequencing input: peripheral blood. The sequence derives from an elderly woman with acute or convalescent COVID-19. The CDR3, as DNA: TGCAGCGTTCGTAGCGGGGGGTCCTACGAGCAGTACTTC. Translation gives CSVRSGGSYEQYF.